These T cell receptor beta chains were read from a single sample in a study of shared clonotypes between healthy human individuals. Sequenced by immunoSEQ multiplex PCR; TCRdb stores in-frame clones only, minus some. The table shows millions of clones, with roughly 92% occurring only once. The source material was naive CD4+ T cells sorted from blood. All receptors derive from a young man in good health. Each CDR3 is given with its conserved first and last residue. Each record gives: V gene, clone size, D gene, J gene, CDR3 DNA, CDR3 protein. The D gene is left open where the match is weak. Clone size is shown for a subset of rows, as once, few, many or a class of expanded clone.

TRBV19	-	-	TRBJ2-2	TGTGCCAGTAGTGCCGGGACGGGGAACACCGGGGAGCTGTTTTTT	CASSAGTGNTGELFF
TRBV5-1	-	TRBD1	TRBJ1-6	TGCGCCAGCAGCTTGGGCGCAGGGGGCATAAAGTCCTATAATTCACCCCTCCACTTT	CASSLGAGGIKSYNSPLHF
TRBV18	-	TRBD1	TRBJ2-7	TGTGCCAGCTCACCGCGCGAGGGACAGAAACACTCCTACGAGCAGTACTTC	CASSPREGQKHSYEQYF
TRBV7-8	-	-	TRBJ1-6	TGTGCCAGCAGGGAGAAAGGTTCACCCCTCCACTTT	CASREKGSPLHF
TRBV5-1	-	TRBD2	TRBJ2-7	TGCGCCAGCAGCTTGGGTGCTAGCGGGGGGCGCGAGCAGTACTTC	CASSLGASGGREQYF
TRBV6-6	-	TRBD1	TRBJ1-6	TGTGCCAGCAGTAACGACAGGGGGGCTAATTCACCCCTCCACTTT	CASSNDRGANSPLHF
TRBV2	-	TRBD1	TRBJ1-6	TGTGCCAGCAGTTTGGACAGGGTGAATTCACCCCTCCACTTT	CASSLDRVNSPLHF
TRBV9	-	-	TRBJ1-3	TGTGCCAGCGGAATCGCTATTGGGAACACCATATATTTT	CASGIAIGNTIYF
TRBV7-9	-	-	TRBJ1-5	TGTGCCAGCAGCTTAGCGGATTCCAGCGATAGCAATCAGCCCCAGCATTTT	CASSLADSSDSNQPQHF
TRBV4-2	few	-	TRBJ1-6	TGTGCCAGCAGCCAAGAGGGGCACAGGAGTTCACCCCTCCACTTT	CASSQEGHRSSPLHF
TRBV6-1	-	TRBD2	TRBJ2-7	TGTGCCAGCAGCGCTATAGCGGGAGGGGCCTACGAGCAGTACTTC	CASSAIAGGAYEQYF
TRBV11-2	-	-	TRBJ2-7	TGTGCCAGCAGCTTAGGTTGGGAAGGTTACGAGCAGTACTTC	CASSLGWEGYEQYF
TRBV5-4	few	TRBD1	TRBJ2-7	TGTGCCAGCAGCCCTTCGGACAGGGAGCACGAGCAGTACTTC	CASSPSDREHEQYF
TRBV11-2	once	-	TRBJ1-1	TGTGCCAGCAGCGCTCACCTAACTACTGAAGCTTTCTTT	CASSAHLTTEAFF
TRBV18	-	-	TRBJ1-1	TGTGCCAGCTCAGAGGAGGTTAGGTCGGAAGCTTTCTTT	CASSEEVRSEAFF
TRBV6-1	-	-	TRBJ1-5	TGTGCCATGCCTATCCATCCCCAGCATTTT	CAMPIHPQHF
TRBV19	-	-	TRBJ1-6	TGTGCCAGTAGTATGGCAGGGATGAATTCACCCCTCCACTTT	CASSMAGMNSPLHF
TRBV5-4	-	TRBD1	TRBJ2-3	TGTGCCAGCAGCGCCACAGGGGGCGCAGGGGATACGCAGTATTTT	CASSATGGAGDTQYF
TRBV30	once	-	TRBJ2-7	TGTGCCTGGGCGAGAGGGAGCTCCTACGAGCAGTACTTC	CAWARGSSYEQYF
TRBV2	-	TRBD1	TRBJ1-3	TGTGCCAGCAGGGCCCCCGGGACAGCCGGAAACACCATATATTTT	CASRAPGTAGNTIYF
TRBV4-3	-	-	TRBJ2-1	TGCGCCAGCAGCCAAGAGAGTTACAATGAGCAGTTCTTC	CASSQESYNEQFF
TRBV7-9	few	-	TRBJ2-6	TGTGCCAGCAGCTTTACGGGGGCCAACGTCCTGACTTTC	CASSFTGANVLTF